This passage covers 2 T cell receptor beta chains from one sample sequenced in a study of CD8 T cells in Susac syndrome. Random hexamers were used to reverse transcribe roughly 0.5 to 1 ug of RNA. A single record per CDR3 protein comes from TCRdb applying MiXCR to the immunoSEQ multiplex PCR reads. The sample holds roughly 200,000 distinct CDR3 sequences, roughly 94% seen once. The material sequenced was CD4+ T cells from PBMCs. The receptors were sampled from a human donor with multiple sclerosis.

This chain joins TRBV7-2 and TRBJ2-6, with D perhaps matching TRBD1 or TRBD2 (5 bases each). The CDR3 sequence is 17 residues long. Trimming took 6 bases from V and 0 from J, leaving 15 bases between them. Germline CDR1 is SGHTA and CDR2 is FQGNSA. The CDR3 protein is CASRIPGRHSGANVLTF. The CDR3 bases are TGTGCCAGCAGGATACCGGGACGTCACTCTGGGGCCAACGTCCTGACTTTC. Full variable domain (rest looked up from reference TRBV7-2 and TRBJ2-6): GAGVSQSPSNKVTEKGKDVELRCDPISGHTALYWYRQSLGQGLEFLIYFQGNSAPDKSGLPSDRFSAERTGGSVSTLTIQRTQQEDSAVYLCASRIPGRHSGANVLTFGAGSRLTVL.

The chain uses TRBV3-1 and TRBJ1-2; perhaps TRBD1 as D (5 bases). The V and J ends lost 3 bases and 4 bases respectively, with 15 bases between them. Germline assignment: CDR1 LGHDT and CDR2 YNNKEL (reference sequence). This CDR3 comprises 15 residues. CDR3 bases: TGTGCCAGCAGCCACCAAGGGGCAGGGAGCTATGGCTACACCTTC. Translation gives CASSHQGAGSYGYTF.